One T cell receptor (beta chain) is described in this entry. What it binds is not known. Trimming pared 0 bases from V and 4 bases from J, leaving 10 bases between. The CDR3 totals 15 residues. The germline CDR1 and CDR2 sequences are SGDLS and YYNGEE. These data originate in a study of CD8 T cells in ankylosing spondylitis. Findings of the study overall: In ankylosing spondylitis patients, matched synovial fluid reportedly showed significant enrichment of disease-linked clones. CD8+ disease-linked clones were present at relatively low frequencies in blood. The study identified a TCR beta motif of roughly eight highly homologous variants that appeared characteristic of ankylosing spondylitis blood. Both synovial fluid and blood in reactive arthritis had previously been reported to carry some motif variants.

TCRdb called the 5' RACE reads again in MiXCR, with one record for every CDR3 protein. The sample yields roughly 40,000 distinct CDR3 sequences, 2.7% seen once. The sequencing sample was made of blood, either unsorted or a sorted T cell fraction (not recorded which). This sequence joins TRBV9 and TRBJ2-2; D not certain. This TCR came from a male donor with ankylosing spondylitis or in good health (not recorded which). Here the CDR3 DNA reads TGTGCCAGCAGCGTAGACTCGCATGCCACCGGGGAGCTGTTTTTT. Encoded protein: CASSVDSHATGELFF.